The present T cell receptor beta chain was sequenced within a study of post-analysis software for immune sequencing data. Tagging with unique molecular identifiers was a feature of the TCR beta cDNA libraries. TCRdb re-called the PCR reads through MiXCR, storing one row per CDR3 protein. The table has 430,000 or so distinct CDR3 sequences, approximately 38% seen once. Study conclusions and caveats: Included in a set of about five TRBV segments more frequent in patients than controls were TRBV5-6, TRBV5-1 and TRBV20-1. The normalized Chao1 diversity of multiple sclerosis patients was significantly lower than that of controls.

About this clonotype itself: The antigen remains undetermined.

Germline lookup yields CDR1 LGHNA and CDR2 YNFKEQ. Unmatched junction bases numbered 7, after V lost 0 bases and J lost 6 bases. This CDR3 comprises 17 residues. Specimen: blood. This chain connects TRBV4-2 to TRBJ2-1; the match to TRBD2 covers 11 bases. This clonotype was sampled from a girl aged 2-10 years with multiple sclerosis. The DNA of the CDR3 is TGTGCCAGCAGCCAAGAAGTTCCTAGCGGGGGGATCAATGAGCAGTTCTTC. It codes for CASSQEVPSGGINEQFF.